The subject of this entry is one T cell receptor (beta chain). Trimming at V came to 4 bases and at J to 8 bases, leaving 9 bases not matched to a gene. Looked up from germline, CDR1 is SGHDT and CDR2 is YYEEEE. This CDR3 comprises 14 residues. The data were taken from a study of blood T cell repertoires in COVID-19. Turning to the study itself: Sources were T cells, B-cell-depleted T cells, or PBMCs; the material itself was cDNA or gDNA.

Authors' data handling: Amplification of reference gene primers was used by the study to estimate nucleated cell counts. Here immunoSEQ multiplex PCR was the method, and the copy in TCRdb shows in-frame clones only, minus some. V, J and clone size are taken as reported in that table, and D and trimming were inferred from the DNA itself. The sample lists about 75,000 clones, 79% occurring once. This sequence was found in an elderly woman with active or convalescent COVID-19. Sequenced: peripheral blood. The chain uses TRBV5-6 and TRBJ2-1; 7 nucleotides line up with TRBD2. CDR3 region: CASSPWEGFDEQFF. For the CDR3, the DNA is TGTGCCAGCAGCCCATGGGAGGGATTCGATGAGCAGTTCTTC.